This TCR beta chain derives from a study of blood T cells in healthy people across ages. This clonotype showed up just a few times. A junction end diverges from the germline sequence, so it may reflect a read error. Together with a sample-barcoded 5' primer, a J-beta primer mix was included in a second PCR lasting about 6 to 11 cycles. TCRdb reanalysed the 5' RACE reads using MiXCR and keeps one entry per CDR3 protein. The data contain about 800,000 distinct CDR3 sequences, 25% of them singletons. CDR3 length equals 15 residues. Per the germline V gene, CDR1 is MNHNY and CDR2 is SVGAGI (reference sequence). The same data also went into a second study, on T cells of mothers and their children.

V is TRBV6-6 and J is TRBJ2-5; D is uncertain. The material sequenced was blood. The origin of this receptor is a boy aged 5-17 years in good health. As DNA, the CDR3 is TGCGCCAGCAGTTACTCTCTCGCAGTACAGGAGACCCAGTACTTC. It is translated as CASSYSLAVQETQYF.